The source of this TCR beta chain is a study of T cells in Graves' hyperthyroidism and ophthalmopathy. The study enrolled patients aged 18 to 65 with newly diagnosed hyperthyroidism of under 2 months' duration. The authors obtained PBMCs from 9 to 10 ml of fresh peripheral blood. In its sample, this clonotype was seen many times. Amplification targeted TCR beta CDR3 regions from RNA transcripts. The primer set for the first-round RT-PCR of the TCR CDR3 was HTBI. TCRdb re-called the multiplex PCR reads through MiXCR, storing one row per CDR3 protein. The data show about 290,000 distinct CDR3 sequences, roughly 13% seen once. Germline V gives CDR1 SGHVS, CDR2 FNYEAQ. This CDR3 has 20 residues. V was pared by 4 bases and J by 1 base, with 15 bases of the junction left unmatched.

The chain has TRBV7-6 and TRBJ2-1, with TRBD2 identical over 11 bases. Sequenced: blood. The sequence derives from a woman aged 40 to 55 with Graves' hyperthyroidism. The CDR3 coding sequence is TGTGCCAGCAGCTACCCCACTAGCGGGAGCCCCCCGGGATCCTACAATGAGCAGTTCTTC. It codes for CASSYPTSGSPPGSYNEQFF.